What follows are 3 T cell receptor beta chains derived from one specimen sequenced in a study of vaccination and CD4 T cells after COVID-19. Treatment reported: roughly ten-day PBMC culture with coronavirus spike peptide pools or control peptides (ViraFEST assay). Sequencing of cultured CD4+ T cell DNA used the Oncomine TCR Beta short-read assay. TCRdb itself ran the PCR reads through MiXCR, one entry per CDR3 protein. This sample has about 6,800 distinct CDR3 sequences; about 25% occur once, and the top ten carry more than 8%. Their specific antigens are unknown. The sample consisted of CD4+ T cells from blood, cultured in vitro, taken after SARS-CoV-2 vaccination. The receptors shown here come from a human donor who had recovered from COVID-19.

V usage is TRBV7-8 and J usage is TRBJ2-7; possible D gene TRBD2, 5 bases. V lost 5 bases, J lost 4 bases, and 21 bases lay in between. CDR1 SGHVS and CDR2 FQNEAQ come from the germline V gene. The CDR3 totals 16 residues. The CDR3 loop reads CASSPHSVAGGYEQYF. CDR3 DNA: TGTGCCAGCAGCCCCCACAGTGTCGCGGGCGGGTACGAGCAGTACTTC.

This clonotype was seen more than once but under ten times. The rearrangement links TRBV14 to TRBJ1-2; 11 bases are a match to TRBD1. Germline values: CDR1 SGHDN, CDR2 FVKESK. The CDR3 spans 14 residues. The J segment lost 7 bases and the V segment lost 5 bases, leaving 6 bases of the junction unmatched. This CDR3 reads CASSSRTGGFGYTF. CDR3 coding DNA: TGTGCCAGCAGCAGTCGGACAGGGGGCTTTGGCTACACCTTC.

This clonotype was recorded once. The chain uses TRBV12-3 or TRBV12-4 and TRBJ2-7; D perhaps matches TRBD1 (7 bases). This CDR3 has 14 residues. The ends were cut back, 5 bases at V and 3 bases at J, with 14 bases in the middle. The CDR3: CASSRAGQIYEQYF. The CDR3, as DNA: TGTGCCAGCAGTAGGGCGGGACAGATCTACGAGCAGTACTTC.